Listed below are T cell receptor beta chains from one sample, sequenced in a study of cytomegalovirus exposure and HLA in healthy donors. Assay used: immunoSEQ multiplex PCR; TCRdb lists only in-frame clones, some missing. The profile shows 200,000 to 250,000 clones, roughly 80% of them singletons. The sequenced material came from PBMCs. The receptors stem from a girl under 18 in good health and CMV-seronegative. Each CDR3 is given with its conserved first and last residue. Each record gives: clone size, D gene, J gene, V gene, CDR3 DNA, CDR3 protein. The D gene is left open where the match is weak. Size is stated for part of the rows, as once, few or many counts, or as a class when the clone is expanded.

clone size: once; D gene: NA; J gene: TRBJ1-1; V gene: TRBV27; CDR3 DNA: TGTGCCAGCAGACCACCAGGGGCTCCTGAAGCTTTCTTT; CDR3 protein: CASRPPGAPEAFF
clone size: NA; D gene: NA; J gene: TRBJ1-2; V gene: TRBV15; CDR3 DNA: TGTGCCACCAGCAGATCCTCTGGGGCCCCCCGTGGCTACACCTTC; CDR3 protein: CATSRSSGAPRGYTF
clone size: NA; D gene: TRBD1; J gene: TRBJ2-5; V gene: TRBV11-2; CDR3 DNA: TGTGCCAGCAGCTTGGAGACAGGGGCCTGGGAGACCCAGTACTTC; CDR3 protein: CASSLETGAWETQYF
clone size: NA; D gene: TRBD2; J gene: TRBJ2-2; V gene: TRBV10-2; CDR3 DNA: TGCGCCAGCATTCTGACTAGCGGGGGCCTTTCGAACACCGGGGAGCTGTTTTTT; CDR3 protein: CASILTSGGLSNTGELFF
clone size: NA; D gene: NA; J gene: TRBJ1-1; V gene: TRBV30; CDR3 DNA: TGTGCCCTGACAGATAGCCCCCCTCGTGAAGCTTTCTTT; CDR3 protein: CALTDSPPREAFF
clone size: NA; D gene: TRBD1; J gene: TRBJ1-1; V gene: TRBV5-6; CDR3 DNA: TGTGCCAGCAGCCCAGACAGGGTAACGGAAGCTTTCTTT; CDR3 protein: CASSPDRVTEAFF
clone size: once; D gene: TRBD2; J gene: TRBJ2-3; V gene: TRBV7-2; CDR3 DNA: TGTGCCAGCAGCTTAGGGGGCGCTAGCGGGAAGGCGAGTACGCAGTATTTT; CDR3 protein: CASSLGGASGKASTQYF
clone size: NA; D gene: TRBD1; J gene: TRBJ1-2; V gene: TRBV6-5; CDR3 DNA: TGTGCCAGCAGTTACCTGACAGGGGGAAACTATGGCTACACCTTC; CDR3 protein: CASSYLTGGNYGYTF
clone size: once; D gene: NA; J gene: TRBJ1-4; V gene: TRBV10-3; CDR3 DNA: TGTGCCACGGGGGTCGGAGACAGCGGTGGACGTAGAGAAAAACTGTTTTTT; CDR3 protein: CATGVGDSGGRREKLFF
clone size: NA; D gene: NA; J gene: TRBJ1-2; V gene: TRBV2; CDR3 DNA: TGTGCCAGCAGTGTCAACTTTAACTATGGCTACACCTTC; CDR3 protein: CASSVNFNYGYTF
clone size: NA; D gene: NA; J gene: TRBJ2-2; V gene: TRBV9; CDR3 DNA: TGTGCCAGCAGCGTAGGTGGACAAAGGAACACCGGGGAGCTGTTTTTT; CDR3 protein: CASSVGGQRNTGELFF
clone size: NA; D gene: TRBD1; J gene: TRBJ1-1; V gene: TRBV28; CDR3 DNA: TGTGCCAGCAGTTTCTCCGGAAGCGAGGGGGCAGTTGAAGCTTTCTTT; CDR3 protein: CASSFSGSEGAVEAFF
clone size: few; D gene: TRBD2; J gene: TRBJ2-7; V gene: TRBV6-5; CDR3 DNA: TGTGCCAGCAGTTACACCGGCGGGAGGGGCGAGCAGTACTTC; CDR3 protein: CASSYTGGRGEQYF
clone size: NA; D gene: NA; J gene: TRBJ1-2; V gene: TRBV6-1; CDR3 DNA: TGTGCCAGTAGTGGTGCAAGGGGCTATGGCTACACCTTC; CDR3 protein: CASSGARGYGYTF
clone size: once; D gene: TRBD1; J gene: TRBJ1-5; V gene: TRBV19; CDR3 DNA: TGTGCCAGCACAGGACAGGTTAATAGCAATCAGCCCCAGCATTTT; CDR3 protein: CASTGQVNSNQPQHF
clone size: NA; D gene: TRBD1; J gene: TRBJ2-7; V gene: TRBV5-8; CDR3 DNA: TGTGCCAGCAGCCCGGGGCACACAGGGGGCAACGAGCAGTACTTC; CDR3 protein: CASSPGHTGGNEQYF
clone size: NA; D gene: TRBD1; J gene: TRBJ1-2; V gene: TRBV28; CDR3 DNA: TGTGCCAGCAGGACTCCCGGGACAGGGTATGGCTACACCTTC; CDR3 protein: CASRTPGTGYGYTF
clone size: once; D gene: NA; J gene: TRBJ2-7; V gene: TRBV28; CDR3 DNA: TGTGCCAGCAGTGCATCGGACAGCAGGAGGGAGCAGTACTTC; CDR3 protein: CASSASDSRREQYF
clone size: NA; D gene: NA; J gene: TRBJ1-1; V gene: TRBV5-4; CDR3 DNA: TGTGCCAGCAGCTTGAGGGGGGGGCCCGGTGAAGCTTTCTTT; CDR3 protein: CASSLRGGPGEAFF
clone size: NA; D gene: NA; J gene: TRBJ2-1; V gene: TRBV7-8; CDR3 DNA: TGTGCCAGCAGCCCTCCGGGATTCGCGTACAATGAGCAGTTCTTC; CDR3 protein: CASSPPGFAYNEQFF